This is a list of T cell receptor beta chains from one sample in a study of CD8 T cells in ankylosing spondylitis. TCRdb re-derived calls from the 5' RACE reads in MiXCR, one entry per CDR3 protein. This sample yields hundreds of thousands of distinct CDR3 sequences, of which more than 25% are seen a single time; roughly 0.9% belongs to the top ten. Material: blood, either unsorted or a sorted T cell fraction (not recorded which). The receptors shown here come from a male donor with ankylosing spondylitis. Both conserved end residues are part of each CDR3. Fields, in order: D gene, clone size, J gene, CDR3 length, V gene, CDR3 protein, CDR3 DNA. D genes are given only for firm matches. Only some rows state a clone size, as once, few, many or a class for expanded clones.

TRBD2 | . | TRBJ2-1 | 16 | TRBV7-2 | CASSFSGASSYNEQFF | TGTGCCAGCAGCTTTAGCGGGGCGAGCTCCTACAATGAGCAGTTCTTC
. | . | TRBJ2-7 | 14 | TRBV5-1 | CASSLESWGYEQYF | TGCGCCAGCAGCTTGGAATCATGGGGCTACGAGCAGTACTTC
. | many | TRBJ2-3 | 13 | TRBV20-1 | CSASFDVKDTQYF | TGCAGTGCTAGCTTCGACGTAAAAGATACGCAGTATTTT
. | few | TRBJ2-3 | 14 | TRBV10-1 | CASSKTSLADTQYF | TGCGCCAGCAGTAAAACTTCCCTGGCAGATACGCAGTATTTT
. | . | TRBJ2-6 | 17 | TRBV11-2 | CASSLEGRQAGANVLTF | TGTGCCAGCAGCTTAGAGGGACGACAGGCCGGGGCCAACGTCCTGACTTTC
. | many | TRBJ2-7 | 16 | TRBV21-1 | CASSKDGTVCYCEQYF | TGTGCCAGCAGCAAAGACGGGACAGTGTGTTATTGCGAGCAGTACTTC
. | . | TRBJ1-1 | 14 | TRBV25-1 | CASSDQGGTTEAFF | TGTGCCAGCAGTGACCAAGGGGGGACCACTGAAGCTTTCTTT
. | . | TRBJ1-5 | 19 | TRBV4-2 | CASSQGYLGQGSPYQPQHF | TGTGCCAGCAGCCAAGGTTACCTCGGGCAGGGCAGCCCTTATCAGCCCCAGCATTTT
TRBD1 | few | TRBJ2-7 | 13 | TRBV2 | CASKQGAVYEQYF | TGTGCCAGCAAGCAGGGGGCGGTCTACGAGCAGTACTTC
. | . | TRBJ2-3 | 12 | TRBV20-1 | CSAKPGIHTQYF | TGCAGTGCTAAACCCGGAATCCATACGCAGTATTTT
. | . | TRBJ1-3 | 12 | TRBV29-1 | CSVAMFGNTIYF | TGCAGCGTTGCCATGTTTGGAAACACCATATATTTT
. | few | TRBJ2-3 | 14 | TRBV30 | CAWMEGRHTDTQYF | TGTGCCTGGATGGAGGGTAGGCACACAGATACGCAGTATTTT
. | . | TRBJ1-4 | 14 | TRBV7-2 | CASSRYGQLEKLFF | TGTGCCAGCAGCAGATACGGCCAACTCGAAAAACTGTTTTTT
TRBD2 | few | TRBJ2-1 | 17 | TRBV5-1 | CASSPDSASGSYNEQFF | TGCGCCAGCAGCCCGGATTCAGCTAGCGGGAGCTACAATGAGCAGTTCTTC
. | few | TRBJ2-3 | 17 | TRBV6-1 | CASSRIPPGHGTDTQYF | TGTGCCAGCAGTCGGATCCCTCCGGGCCACGGCACAGATACGCAGTATTTT
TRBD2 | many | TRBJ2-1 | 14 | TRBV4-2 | CASKVLAGINEQFF | TGTGCCAGCAAAGTACTAGCGGGAATCAATGAGCAGTTCTTC
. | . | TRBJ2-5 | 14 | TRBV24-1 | CATSDWGQKETQYF | TGTGCCACCAGTGATTGGGGACAAAAAGAGACCCAGTACTTC
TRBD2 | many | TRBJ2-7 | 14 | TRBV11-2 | CASSLAGGLYEQYF | TGTGCCAGCAGCTTAGCGGGAGGTCTCTACGAGCAGTACTTC
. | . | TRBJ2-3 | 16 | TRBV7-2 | CASSLALAKWGDTQYF | TGTGCCAGCAGCTTAGCCCTAGCCAAATGGGGAGATACGCAGTATTTT
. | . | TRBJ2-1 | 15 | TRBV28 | CASTPAKGGYNEQFF | TGTGCCAGCACCCCGGCGAAGGGTGGCTACAATGAGCAGTTCTTC
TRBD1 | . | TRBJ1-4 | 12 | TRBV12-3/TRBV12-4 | CASSLQGGKLFF | TGTGCCAGCAGTCTTCAGGGGGGGAAGCTGTTTTTT
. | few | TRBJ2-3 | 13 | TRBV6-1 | CASTGWEADTQYF | TGTGCCAGCACTGGCTGGGAGGCAGATACGCAGTATTTT
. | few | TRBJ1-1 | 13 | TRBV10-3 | CANSKGGSTEAFF | TGTGCCAACTCCAAGGGGGGTAGCACTGAAGCTTTCTTT
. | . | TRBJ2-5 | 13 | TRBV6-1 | CASGRGDQETQYF | TGTGCCAGCGGTAGGGGGGACCAAGAGACCCAGTACTTC
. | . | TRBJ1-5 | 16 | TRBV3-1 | CASSQFFPQGNQPQHF | TGTGCCAGCAGCCAATTTTTCCCCCAGGGCAATCAGCCCCAGCATTTT
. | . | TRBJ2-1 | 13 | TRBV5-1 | CASSPTVGNEQFF | TGCGCCAGCAGCCCCACCGTTGGCAATGAGCAGTTCTTC
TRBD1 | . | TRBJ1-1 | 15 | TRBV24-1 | CATSAQGAPNTEAFF | TGTGCCACCAGTGCCCAGGGGGCACCGAACACTGAAGCTTTCTTT
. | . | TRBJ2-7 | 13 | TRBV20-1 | CSTEQEISYEQYF | TGCAGTACAGAACAGGAGATCTCCTACGAGCAGTACTTC
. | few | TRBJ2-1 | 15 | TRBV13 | CASSLSRLSYNEQFF | TGTGCCAGCAGCCTCTCCCGACTCTCCTACAATGAGCAGTTCTTC
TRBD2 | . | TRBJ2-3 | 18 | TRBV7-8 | CASSSPGTSGSMTDTQYF | TGTGCCAGCAGCTCACCCGGGACTAGCGGGAGCATGACAGATACGCAGTATTTT
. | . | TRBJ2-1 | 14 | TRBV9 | CASSTTGTFNEQFF | TGTGCCAGCAGCACCACCGGGACTTTCAATGAGCAGTTCTTC
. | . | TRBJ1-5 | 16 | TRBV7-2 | CASSSTGVWSNQPQHF | TGTGCCAGCAGCTCCACGGGGGTCTGGAGCAATCAGCCCCAGCATTTT